Listed below are T cell receptor beta chains from one sample, sequenced in a study of T cells in Graves' hyperthyroidism and ophthalmopathy. TCRdb reprocessed the multiplex PCR reads via MiXCR and lists one record per CDR3 protein. The table has roughly 500,000 distinct CDR3 sequences, about 24% seen once; the top ten hold over 9%. Sequencing was done on a sample of blood. The source is a woman aged 30 to 39 with Graves' ophthalmopathy. CDR3s include the opening cysteine and the closing phenylalanine or tryptophan. D genes are given only for firm matches. A row's size may be missing; if present it is once, few, many or a size class.

d_gene: TRBD1; len: 15; abundance: .; v_gene: TRBV19; j_gene: TRBJ1-2; CDR3aa: CASRMGGGQTYGYTF; CDR3nt: TGTGCCAGTAGGATGGGGGGGGGACAGACTTATGGCTACACCTTC
d_gene: TRBD1; len: 13; abundance: many; v_gene: TRBV6-1; j_gene: TRBJ1-1; CDR3aa: CASSPRGRAEAFF; CDR3nt: TGTGCCAGCAGTCCCAGGGGGCGGGCTGAAGCTTTCTTT
d_gene: .; len: 15; abundance: many; v_gene: TRBV4-3; j_gene: TRBJ1-5; CDR3aa: CASSQDLQGGQPQHF; CDR3nt: TGCGCCAGCAGCCAAGATCTACAGGGAGGTCAGCCCCAGCATTTT
d_gene: .; len: 14; abundance: many; v_gene: TRBV18; j_gene: TRBJ2-7; CDR3aa: CASSPPRVSDEQYF; CDR3nt: TGTGCCAGCTCACCACCACGGGTGTCCGACGAGCAGTACTTC
d_gene: .; len: 12; abundance: many; v_gene: TRBV2; j_gene: TRBJ2-7; CDR3aa: CASSKDLSEQYF; CDR3nt: TGTGCCAGCAGTAAGGACCTTTCCGAGCAGTACTTC
d_gene: TRBD1; len: 13; abundance: few; v_gene: TRBV5-6; j_gene: TRBJ1-2; CDR3aa: CASSLRQGEGYTF; CDR3nt: TGTGCCAGCAGCTTACGACAGGGGGAAGGCTACACCTTC
d_gene: .; len: 15; abundance: many; v_gene: TRBV12-3/TRBV12-4; j_gene: TRBJ2-7; CDR3aa: CASSLKGTLSYEQYF; CDR3nt: TGTGCCAGCAGTTTAAAAGGTACTCTCTCCTACGAGCAGTACTTC
d_gene: .; len: 12; abundance: many; v_gene: TRBV11-2; j_gene: TRBJ1-2; CDR3aa: CASSLGSSGYTF; CDR3nt: TGTGCCAGCAGCTTAGGGTCGTCAGGCTACACCTTC
d_gene: TRBD1; len: 14; abundance: many; v_gene: TRBV15; j_gene: TRBJ2-2; CDR3aa: CATSKGQGTGELFF; CDR3nt: TGTGCCACCAGCAAAGGACAGGGAACCGGGGAGCTGTTTTTT
d_gene: TRBD1; len: 18; abundance: many; v_gene: TRBV20-1; j_gene: TRBJ1-1; CDR3aa: CSAPDPLHRGELNTEAFF; CDR3nt: TGCAGTGCTCCGGACCCACTACACAGGGGCGAGTTGAACACTGAAGCTTTCTTT